The 21 T cell receptor beta chains below all came from one sample that was sequenced in a study of blood T cells in healthy people across ages. Primers used in a second PCR of about 7 to 11 cycles were a sample-barcoded 5' primer and a J-beta primer mix. Each CDR3 protein gets one entry after TCRdb re-called the 5' RACE reads with MiXCR. This sample has around 900,000 distinct CDR3 sequences, with under 30% found just once. Sample: blood. The receptors here all came from a woman aged 80 or older in good health.

This clonotype was seen repeatedly, ten times or more. In DNA, the CDR3 is TGTGCCAGCAGTCCAGAAGCGACAGGTTACAATGAGCAGTTCTTC. Residues: CASSPEATGYNEQFF. V and J are TRBV12-3 or TRBV12-4 and TRBJ2-1, with D tentatively TRBD1 (6 bases). V was shortened by 5 bases and J by 4 bases, with 15 bases between the two germline ends. CDR3 length equals 15 residues.

The chain is built from TRBV11-2 and TRBJ2-1; 8 bases match TRBD1. The CDR3 loop spans 16 amino acids. The ends lost 5 bases at V and 6 bases at J; junction bases unmatched: 12. Germline CDR1 is SGHAT and CDR2 is FQNNGV. In nucleotides, the CDR3 is TGTGCCAGCAGCCCCTTTGCAGGGGGCAAATTCAATGAGCAGTTCTTC. It is translated as CASSPFAGGKFNEQFF.

This clonotype has only a few counts. The chain couples TRBV20-1 to TRBJ1-1; D is perhaps TRBD1 (5 bases). This CDR3 has 18 amino acids. Germline V gene sequence: CDR1 DFQATT, CDR2 SNEGSKA (reference sequence). V lost 0 bases, J lost 10 bases, and 30 bases lay in between. CDR3 nucleotide sequence: TGCAGTGCTAGAGAAATTCCCCGTCTGGGGGAGACCCCTTTTGTAGCTTTCTTT. It is translated as CSAREIPRLGETPFVAFF.

The CDR3 nucleotides are TGCAGTGCCCGTCTTGGCGGGGGGGCCCTGTACAATGAGCAGTTCTTC. Its protein product is CSARLGGGALYNEQFF. V and J are TRBV20-1 and TRBJ2-1; 9 positions agree with TRBD2. Unmatched junction bases numbered 13, after V lost 6 bases and J lost 4 bases. CDR3 length: 16 residues. CDR1 and CDR2 (germline): DFQATT, SNEGSKA (reference sequence).

This clonotype was seen only a few times. The DNA for the CDR3 is TGTGCCAGCAGCCGGACAGGGGATAACTATGGCTACACCTTC. It translates to CASSRTGDNYGYTF. The rearrangement joins TRBV12-3 or TRBV12-4 to TRBJ1-2, with 9 bases matching TRBD1. The CDR3 covers 14 residues. Trimming took 6 bases from V and 1 from J; bases not matched to a gene: 3.

There are many counts of this clonotype. The chain links TRBV9 to TRBJ1-2; 9 bases fit TRBD1. Trimming at V came to 0 bases and at J to 4 bases, leaving 4 bases not matched to a gene. In germline, CDR1 is SGDLS, CDR2 YYNGEE. The CDR3 runs 15 residues. Here the CDR3 reads CASSVGTGAPYGYTF. DNA of the CDR3: TGTGCCAGCAGCGTAGGGACAGGGGCACCCTATGGCTACACCTTC.

This clonotype was seen repeatedly, ten times or more. The CDR3 DNA is TGCAGTGCTAGAGATCTCCGCGACGGGACAGGCCGATCCAATACGCAGTATTTT. Protein: CSARDLRDGTGRSNTQYF. The gene calls are TRBV20-1 and TRBJ2-3, with TRBD1 matching 8 bases. After removal of 0 bases from V and 7 bases from J, the junction contained 18 bases not matched to a gene. The germline V gene has CDR1 DFQATT and CDR2 SNEGSKA (reference sequence). The CDR3 runs to 18 residues.

This clonotype was detected many times. This chain connects TRBV7-9 to TRBJ2-3; D gene ambiguous. The germline V gene encodes CDR1 SEHNR and CDR2 FQNEAQ (reference sequence). The ends were cut back, 5 bases at V and 6 bases at J, with 9 bases in the middle. This CDR3 has 12 residues. DNA for the CDR3: TGTGCCAGCAGCCTGAGTCAGGATACGCAGTATTTT. Amino acids: CASSLSQDTQYF.

Ten or more counts support this clonotype. CDR3 residues: CASSHEQVNEQFF. The DNA for the CDR3 is TGTGCCAGCAGTCACGAACAGGTTAATGAGCAGTTCTTC. This sequence joins TRBV6-6 and TRBJ2-1; a possible D gene is TRBD1 (5 bases). V was clipped by 5 bases and J by 7 bases, with 12 bases between them. The CDR3 spans 13 residues. Germline V gene sequence: CDR1 MNHNY, CDR2 SVGAGI (reference sequence).

This clonotype has at least ten counts. This chain's CDR3 is CSARPSSGGGETQYF. Written as DNA, the CDR3 is TGCAGTGCCCGCCCCTCTAGCGGGGGGGGAGAGACCCAGTACTTC. The genes are TRBV20-1 and TRBJ2-5; TRBD2 agrees at 12 bases. Germline CDR1 and CDR2: DFQATT and SNEGSKA (reference sequence). Trimming took 6 bases from V and 4 from J; bases not matched to a gene: 9. This CDR3 comprises 15 residues.

The J gene is TRBJ2-2, the V gene TRBV3-1, with TRBD1 matching 8 bases. Germline V CDR1 and CDR2: LGHDT, YNNKEL (reference sequence). This CDR3 is built from 15 residues. Germline trimming cut 8 bases from V and 4 bases from J; bases unmatched to any gene: 9. The CDR3 DNA sequence: TGTGCCAGCCGACCAGGGGGCGCGTCCACCGGGGAGCTGTTTTTT. Encoded protein: CASRPGGASTGELFF.

This clonotype was counted a few times. A much larger clone differs by one base, so this may be a read error. The gene calls are TRBV5-1 and TRBJ1-4; D remains unclear. The CDR3 contains 14 residues. Germline V gene lookup returns CDR1 SGHRS and CDR2 YFSETQ. The CDR3 bases are TGCGCCAGCAGCTTGTCGTCAACTAATGAAAAACGGTTTTTT. Amino acids: CASSLSSTNEKRFF.

This clonotype occurred many times. The chain recombines TRBV6-2 or TRBV6-3 with TRBJ2-5; D is uncertain. Germline V gives CDR1 MNHEY, CDR2 SVGEGT. Trimming pared 2 bases from V and 2 bases from J, leaving 12 bases between. The CDR3 totals 15 residues. CDR3 protein: CASSYPAMGQETQYF. Written as DNA, the CDR3 is TGTGCCAGCAGTTACCCTGCTATGGGGCAAGAGACCCAGTACTTC.

This clonotype was seen only a few times. V is TRBV2 and J is TRBJ1-4, with 9 bases identical to TRBD1. The CDR3 loop spans 13 amino acids. V lost 6 bases and J lost 10; bases outside the gene matches: 6. Germline V gene data show CDR1 as SNHLY and CDR2 as FYNNEI. This CDR3 reads CASRPGQGAKLFF. CDR3 nucleotides: TGTGCCAGCAGACCGGGACAGGGTGCAAAACTGTTTTTT.

This clonotype was counted ten times or more. J is TRBJ2-3 and V is TRBV5-5; D is possibly TRBD1 or TRBD2 (5 bases each). Trimming took 6 bases from V and 3 from J, leaving 14 bases between them. Germline V gene sequence: CDR1 SGHKS, CDR2 YYEKEE (reference sequence). This CDR3 region has 14 residues. The CDR3 DNA reads as TGTGCCAGCACCGCAGGGACCCAGACAGATACGCAGTATTTT. It specifies CASTAGTQTDTQYF. Complete variable domain (other parts from reference TRBV5-5 and TRBJ2-3): DAGVTQSPTHLIKTRGQQVTLRCSPISGHKSVSWYQQVLGQGPQFIFQYYEKEERGRGNFPDRFSARQFPNYSSELNVNALLLGDSALYLCASTAGTQTDTQYFGPGTRLTVL.

In its sample, this clonotype was seen many times. The V call is TRBV24-1, the J call TRBJ1-5; 8 bases are shared with TRBD1. Looked up from germline, CDR1 is KGHDR and CDR2 is SFDVKD. The trim removed 9 bases at V and 6 bases at J, leaving 12 bases unmatched. The CDR3 is 15 residues long. CDR3 nucleotide sequence: TGTGCCACCGGCGCCGGGACAGGAGGAAGTCAGCCCCAGCATTTT. Amino acid sequence: CATGAGTGGSQPQHF.

The table lists this clonotype with many counts. The chain links TRBV19 to TRBJ2-7, with 7 bases aligning to TRBD2. Unmatched junction bases numbered 4, after V lost 5 bases and J lost 3 bases. The CDR3 runs to 13 residues. Germline CDR1 and CDR2: LNHDA and SQIVND (reference sequence). CDR3 protein: CASSARGDYEQYF. In nucleotides, the CDR3 is TGTGCCAGTAGTGCTCGGGGGGACTACGAGCAGTACTTC.

Concerning this clonotype itself: A much bigger clone sits one base away, suggesting this may be a read error. The rearrangement links TRBV11-2 to TRBJ2-7, with D hard to call. This CDR3 has 16 amino acids. Trimming pared 5 bases from V and 7 bases from J, leaving 24 bases between. Germline values: CDR1 SGHAT, CDR2 FQNNGV. The CDR3 DNA sequence: TGTGCCAGCAGCCCGGGCCTCAGAAATTCCTACAATGAGCAGTACTTC. Translated, it gives CASSPGLRNSYNEQYF.

With respect to this clonotype: Just one base apart from a much larger clone, this may be a read error. The V gene is TRBV6-2 or TRBV6-3, the J gene TRBJ2-5; D uncertain. The DNA end favors TRBJ2-1, so the J call may be wrong. The CDR3 sequence is 13 residues long. Germline CDR1 is MNHEY and CDR2 is SVGEGT. CDR3 sequence (DNA): TGTGCCAGGCCGGCCGGGCCAAACGAGACCCAGTTCTTC. Its protein is CARPAGPNETQFF.

This clonotype showed up many times. The V call is TRBV18, the J call TRBJ2-7; D may match TRBD1 or TRBD2 (5 bases each). V lost 2 bases to trimming and J lost 6 bases, with 14 bases between them. Germline loops: CDR1 KGHSH, CDR2 LQKENI. The CDR3 is 14 residues long. The CDR3 DNA follows: TGTGCCAGCTCACCAGGGTCGGGACGTACCGAGCAGTACTTC. As protein: CASSPGSGRTEQYF.

This clonotype was picked up many times. This chain joins TRBV7-2 and TRBJ1-3; TRBD1 is a possible D gene (6 bases). The V end was cut by 2 bases, the J end by 2 bases, with 10 bases between. Germline assignment: CDR1 SGHTA and CDR2 FQGNSA. This CDR3 region has 15 residues. The CDR3 DNA follows: TGTGCCAGCAGCTTAAGTTCAGGGGCTGGAAACACCATATATTTT. Encoded protein: CASSLSSGAGNTIYF.